The T cell receptor (beta chain) under discussion was sequenced for a study of CD8 T cells in ankylosing spondylitis. General study results and limits: Prior work had noted some motif variants in reactive arthritis blood and synovial fluid. Ankylosing spondylitis blood seemed to carry a telltale TCR beta motif made of several highly homologous variants. Matched ankylosing spondylitis synovial fluid reportedly showed significant enrichment of disease-linked clones.

TCR beta libraries were made by quantitative 5'-RACE with molecular barcodes. TCRdb re-called the 5' RACE reads through MiXCR, storing one row per CDR3 protein. The data contain around 150,000 distinct CDR3 sequences, approximately 7.4% of them singletons. The CDR3 runs 14 residues. The V end lost 1 base, the J end lost 4 bases, and 10 bases lay between the germline ends. Per the germline V gene, CDR1 is SGHVS and CDR2 is FNYEAQ. In this sample, this clonotype turned up many times. Its target is unknown. Sample: blood, either unsorted or a sorted T cell fraction (not recorded which). This receptor was taken from a female donor with ankylosing spondylitis or in good health (not recorded which). The J gene is TRBJ2-5, the V gene TRBV7-6; no firm D call. This chain's CDR3 is CASSLVGRRETQYF. CDR3 DNA sequence: TGTGCCAGCAGCTTAGTGGGTCGACGAGAGACCCAGTACTTC. Full variable domain (remainder filled in from reference TRBV7-6 and TRBJ2-5): GAGVSQSPRYKVTKRGQDVALRCDPISGHVSLYWYRQALGQGPEFLTYFNYEAQQDKSGLPNDRFSAERPEGSISTLTIQRTEQRDSAMYRCASSLVGRRETQYFGPGTRLLVL.